This TCR beta chain is from a study of cytomegalovirus exposure and HLA in healthy donors. Points from the study as a whole: Later analysis indicated greater clonal expansion among HLA-associated TCR beta chains than among equally common other chains. The study flagged roughly 150 TCR beta chains as cytomegalovirus-associated.

The PCR employed 60 Vbeta primers together with 13 Jbeta primers. The data were produced by immunoSEQ multiplex PCR, yet TCRdb's version contains in-frame clones alone and is incomplete. Of 90,000 or so clones in the sample, over 60% were seen once. A word on this clone: Its target is unknown.

The V and J ends lost 4 bases and 4 bases respectively, with 17 bases between them. Germline lookup yields CDR1 SGDLS and CDR2 YYNGEE. The CDR3 is 15 amino acids. V usage is TRBV9 and J usage is TRBJ2-5; D possibly corresponds to TRBD2 (7 bases). Sequences were obtained from PBMCs. The TCR comes from a man in his sixties in good health and CMV-seronegative. This chain's CDR3 is CASSLGGGIGETQYF. The CDR3 region has the DNA TGTGCCAGCAGCCTCGGCGGGGGCATCGGAGAGACCCAGTACTTC.